The source of this T cell receptor beta chain is a study of T cell responses to AZD1222 COVID-19 vaccine. Findings and limits, study-wide: Clonal diversity was possibly underestimated, and white British individuals and females predominated among donors.

Measured with immunoSEQ multiplex PCR; TCRdb has only the in-frame clones, and not every one. In the table there are under 150,000 clones, roughly 88% of which are singletons. Of note for this clone: The antigen remains undetermined.

Second-dose intervals near 4 or 12 weeks were combined. With 0 bases removed from V and 1 base from J, the gap between germline ends came to 9 bases. Germline assignment: CDR1 SGHKS and CDR2 YYEKEE (reference sequence). The CDR3 runs 15 residues. The rearrangement links TRBV5-5 to TRBJ2-3; D remains ambiguous. The sample in question was peripheral blood, obtained 28 days after the second AZD1222 dose. This receptor was obtained from an adult who received the AZD1222 COVID-19 vaccine. The CDR3 bases are TGTGCCAGCAGCTTGGACGACCCCCGCACAGATACGCAGTATTTT. It yields the protein CASSLDDPRTDTQYF. The full variable domain, with the rest looked up from reference TRBV5-5 and TRBJ2-3, is DAGVTQSPTHLIKTRGQQVTLRCSPISGHKSVSWYQQVLGQGPQFIFQYYEKEERGRGNFPDRFSARQFPNYSSELNVNALLLGDSALYLCASSLDDPRTDTQYFGPGTRLTVL.